These 17 T cell receptor beta chains originate from one sample sequenced in a study of CD8+ T cells in alopecia areata. RNA extraction and reverse transcription yielded cDNA as sequencing template. Method: immunoSEQ multiplex PCR; TCRdb's copy keeps in-frame clones and lacks some. The data contain 150,000 to 200,000 clones, around 49% of them singletons. Treatment in this sample: oral pan-JAK inhibitor, 5-10 mg twice daily. The input for sequencing was CD8+ T cells sorted from blood, taken at week 52, from a patient treated with tofacitinib. The origin of the receptors is a human donor with alopecia areata.

The chain links TRBV10-2 to TRBJ2-7; D remains ambiguous. Germline V gene lookup returns CDR1 WSHSY and CDR2 SAAADI. Trimming pared 3 bases from V and 6 bases from J, leaving 6 bases between. The CDR3 loop spans 11 amino acids. CDR3 sequence reads: CASSDLREQYF. The CDR3 DNA reads as TGCGCCAGCAGTGATTTGCGCGAGCAGTACTTC.

The chain couples TRBV7-3 to TRBJ2-1; D gene unclear. CDR1 is SGHTA and CDR2 is FQGTGA in the germline V gene. This CDR3 has 16 amino acids. The V gene lost 2 bases and the J gene lost 2 bases, with 13 bases spanning the gap. The CDR3 coding sequence is TGTGCCAGCAGCTTAGGGATTTCGGTTCCCTACAATGAGCAGTTCTTC. Its translation is CASSLGISVPYNEQFF.

This clone was seen a single time. The chain joins TRBV5-1 to TRBJ2-1; D gene ambiguous. Germline values: CDR1 SGHRS, CDR2 YFSETQ. Trimming removed 4 bases at V and 0 bases at J, with 11 bases between. The CDR3 length is 15 residues. CDR3 nucleotides: TGCGCCAGCAGCCCCCTCCCGAGCTCCTACAATGAGCAGTTCTTC. Its translation is CASSPLPSSYNEQFF.

CDR3 region: CASLSRAGAFTEAFF. In DNA, the CDR3 is TGTGCCAGCCTCAGCAGGGCAGGCGCGTTCACTGAAGCTTTCTTT. This chain connects TRBV13 to TRBJ1-1; tentatively, D is TRBD1 (5 bases). CDR1 is PRHDT, CDR2 FYEKMQ, per germline (reference sequence). The CDR3 sequence is 15 residues long. Trimming stripped 8 bases from V and 4 bases from J, with 20 bases between.

This chain uses TRBV30 with TRBJ1-2; D unresolved. Germline CDR1 and CDR2: GTSNPN and SVGIG (reference sequence). The CDR3 runs to 13 residues. V gave up 7 bases and J gave up 2 bases, with 14 bases separating them. The CDR3 region has the DNA TGTGCCTCGGAGTGGCTAATGAACTATGGCTACACCTTC. It yields the protein CASEWLMNYGYTF.

This clone has only one observation. The chain employs TRBV4-1 and TRBJ2-3, with a possible D match to TRBD2 (5 bases). Between the trimmed V and J ends, which lost 4 bases and 4 bases, there was a span of 15 bases. This CDR3 spans 15 amino acids. Germline CDR1 reads MGHRA; CDR2 reads YSYEKL. DNA of the CDR3: TGCGCCAGCAGCCCTCGGGGAAGGCCCTCAGATACGCAGTATTTT. Its protein is CASSPRGRPSDTQYF.

V gene TRBV7-3 combines with J gene TRBJ2-3, with 8 bases fitting TRBD1. J lost 0 bases, V lost 4 bases, and 6 bases had no gene match. Germline V gene lookup returns CDR1 SGHTA and CDR2 FQGTGA. The CDR3 has 16 residues. The CDR3 loop reads CASSSGTGGSTDTQYF. CDR3 coding DNA: TGTGCCAGCAGCTCCGGGACAGGCGGGAGCACAGATACGCAGTATTTT.

Only one count was recorded for this clone. The chain couples TRBV30 to TRBJ1-1, with no clear D. Trimming removed 0 bases at V and 5 bases at J, with 7 bases between. This CDR3 has 12 residues. Germline V gene sequence: CDR1 GTSNPN, CDR2 SVGIG (reference sequence). This CDR3 is CAWSVLRTEAFF. The CDR3 DNA is TGTGCCTGGAGTGTACTACGGACTGAAGCTTTCTTT.

This clone was observed a few times. The rearrangement joins TRBV2 to TRBJ1-1, with D maybe TRBD1 (5 bases). Germline loops: CDR1 SNHLY, CDR2 FYNNEI. Trimming cost V 2 bases and J 4 bases, with 14 bases left between them. The CDR3 is 15 residues long. CDR3 in amino acids: CASSERGGLFTEAFF. CDR3 bases: TGTGCCAGCAGTGAACGGGGCGGACTTTTCACTGAAGCTTTCTTT.

The chain uses TRBV7-6 and TRBJ2-7, with D perhaps TRBD1 (6 bases). V lost 0 bases, J lost 1 base, and 13 bases lay in between. There are 16 residues in the CDR3. Germline assignment: CDR1 SGHVS and CDR2 FNYEAQ. The CDR3 DNA reads TGTGCCAGCAGCTTAGCGGGGGTAGGGGGTTCCTACGAGCAGTACTTC. It is translated as CASSLAGVGGSYEQYF.

The chain is built from TRBV6-5 and TRBJ1-2, with 8 bases fitting TRBD1. This CDR3 has 15 residues. Germline V CDR1 and CDR2: MNHEY, SVGAGI. Trimming cost V 6 bases and J 6 bases; bases outside gene matches: 12. In nucleotides, the CDR3 is TGTGCCAGCAGAACAGGGGGAGGACAGCGGAATGGCTACACCTTC. Protein: CASRTGGGQRNGYTF.

The chain is built from TRBV7-2 and TRBJ2-2; 8 positions match TRBD1. J was trimmed by 4 bases and V by 1 base; bases with no gene match: 8. Germline loops: CDR1 SGHTA, CDR2 FQGNSA. This CDR3 is built from 17 residues. This chain's CDR3 is CASSLVIGTGLTGELFF. CDR3 nucleotide sequence: TGTGCCAGCAGCTTAGTTATAGGGACAGGTCTCACCGGGGAGCTGTTTTTT.

In this sample, this clone turned up a few times. The gene calls are TRBV9 and TRBJ1-2; TRBD1 aligns across 7 bases. The CDR3 runs 13 residues. Germline V gene data show CDR1 as SGDLS and CDR2 as YYNGEE. The trim removed 7 bases at V and 2 bases at J, leaving 5 bases unmatched. CDR3 amino acids: CASGLQGNYGYTF. The CDR3 DNA reads TGTGCCAGCGGGCTACAGGGGAACTATGGCTACACCTTC.

This chain uses TRBV9 with TRBJ2-1; 7 nucleotides agree with TRBD1. The CDR3 is made up of 13 amino acids. The V segment lost 3 bases and the J segment 3 bases; nucleotides outside the gene matches: 0. Per the germline V gene, CDR1 is SGDLS and CDR2 is YYNGEE. CDR3 protein: CASSAGGYNEQFF. DNA for the CDR3: TGTGCCAGCAGCGCAGGGGGCTACAATGAGCAGTTCTTC.

The rearrangement joins TRBV25-1 to TRBJ2-1, with D uncertain. Trimming pared 6 bases from V and 10 bases from J, leaving 10 bases between. CDR3 length equals 11 residues. The germline V gene encodes CDR1 MGHDK and CDR2 SYGVNS. This CDR3 reads CASSYEKEQFF. CDR3 DNA: TGTGCCAGCAGCTATGAGAAGGAGCAGTTCTTC.

The chain recombines TRBV7-9 with TRBJ2-1; 7 bases map to TRBD1. J gave up 6 bases and V 7 bases, and 0 bases lay outside the gene matches. This CDR3 has 11 residues. The germline V gene has CDR1 SEHNR and CDR2 FQNEAQ (reference sequence). In DNA, the CDR3 is TGTGCCAGCACAGGGGGCAATGAGCAGTTCTTC. Protein sequence: CASTGGNEQFF.

This clone came up a few times. This sequence joins TRBV27 and TRBJ1-2; 7 positions match TRBD1. Germline assignment: CDR1 MNHEY and CDR2 SMNVEV (reference sequence). J was trimmed by 8 bases and V by 8 bases; bases with no gene match: 11. The CDR3 sequence is 13 residues long. The CDR3 DNA reads as TGTGCCAGCGGACTTACAGGGGCGGACGGCTACACCTTC. It codes for CASGLTGADGYTF.